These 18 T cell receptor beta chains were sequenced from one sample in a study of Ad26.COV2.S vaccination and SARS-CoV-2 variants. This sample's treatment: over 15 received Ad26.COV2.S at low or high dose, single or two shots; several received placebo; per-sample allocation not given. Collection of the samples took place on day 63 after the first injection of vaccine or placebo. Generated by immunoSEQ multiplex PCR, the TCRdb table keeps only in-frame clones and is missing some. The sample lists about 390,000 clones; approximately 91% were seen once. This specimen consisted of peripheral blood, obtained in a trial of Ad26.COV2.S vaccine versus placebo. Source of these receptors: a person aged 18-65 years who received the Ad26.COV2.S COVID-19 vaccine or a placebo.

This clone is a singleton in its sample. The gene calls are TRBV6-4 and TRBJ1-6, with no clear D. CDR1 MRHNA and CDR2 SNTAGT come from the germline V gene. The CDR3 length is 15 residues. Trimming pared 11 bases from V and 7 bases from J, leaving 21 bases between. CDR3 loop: CAVRHSVLWNSPLHF. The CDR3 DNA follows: TGTGCCGTCCGGCACAGCGTATTGTGGAATTCACCCCTCCACTTT.

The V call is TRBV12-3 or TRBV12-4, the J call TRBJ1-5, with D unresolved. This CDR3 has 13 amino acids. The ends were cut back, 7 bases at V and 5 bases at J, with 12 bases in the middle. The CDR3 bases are TGTGCCAGCACCTCCACTGGCCATCAGCCCCAGCATTTT. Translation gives CASTSTGHQPQHF.

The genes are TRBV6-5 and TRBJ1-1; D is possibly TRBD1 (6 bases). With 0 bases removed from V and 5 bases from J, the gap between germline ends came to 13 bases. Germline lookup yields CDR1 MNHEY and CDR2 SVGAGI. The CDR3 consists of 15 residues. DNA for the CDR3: TGTGCCAGCAGTTACTCGAAGCGGGGGCGGACTGAAGCTTTCTTT. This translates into CASSYSKRGRTEAFF.

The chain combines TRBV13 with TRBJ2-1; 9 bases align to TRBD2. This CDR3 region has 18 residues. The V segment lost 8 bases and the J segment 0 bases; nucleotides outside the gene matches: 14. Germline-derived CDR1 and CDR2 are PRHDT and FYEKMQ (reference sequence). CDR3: CASFRGGGGAPSYNEQFF. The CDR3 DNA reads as TGTGCCAGCTTCCGAGGTGGCGGGGGGGCCCCCTCCTACAATGAGCAGTTCTTC.

CDR3: CASSQERGEGNTEAFF. As DNA, the CDR3 is TGCGCCAGCAGCCAAGAAAGGGGGGAGGGGAACACTGAAGCTTTCTTT. This chain joins TRBV4-1 and TRBJ1-1; the D gene is possibly TRBD1 (6 bases). Germline CDR1 is MGHRA and CDR2 is YSYEKL. This CDR3 is 16 amino acids long. Trimming cost V 0 bases and J 1 base, with 12 bases left between them.

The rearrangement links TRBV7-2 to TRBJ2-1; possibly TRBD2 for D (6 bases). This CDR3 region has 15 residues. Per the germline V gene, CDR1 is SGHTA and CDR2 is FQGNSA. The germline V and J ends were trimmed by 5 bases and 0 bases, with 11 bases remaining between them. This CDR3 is CASSPGLNSYNEQFF. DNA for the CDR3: TGTGCCAGCAGCCCGGGACTCAACTCCTACAATGAGCAGTTCTTC.

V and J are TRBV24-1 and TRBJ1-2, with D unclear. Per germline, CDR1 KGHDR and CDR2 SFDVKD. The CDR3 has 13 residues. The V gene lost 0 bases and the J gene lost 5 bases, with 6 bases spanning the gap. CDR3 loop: CATSDLEGYGYTF. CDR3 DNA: TGTGCCACCAGTGATTTGGAAGGTTATGGCTACACCTTC.

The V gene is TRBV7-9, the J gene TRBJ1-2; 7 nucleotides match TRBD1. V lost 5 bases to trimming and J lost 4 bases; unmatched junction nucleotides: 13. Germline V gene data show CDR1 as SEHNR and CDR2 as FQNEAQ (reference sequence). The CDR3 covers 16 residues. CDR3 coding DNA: TGTGCCAGCAGCGCCAGCCTCAGGGGGAACCTCTATGGCTACACCTTC. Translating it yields CASSASLRGNLYGYTF.

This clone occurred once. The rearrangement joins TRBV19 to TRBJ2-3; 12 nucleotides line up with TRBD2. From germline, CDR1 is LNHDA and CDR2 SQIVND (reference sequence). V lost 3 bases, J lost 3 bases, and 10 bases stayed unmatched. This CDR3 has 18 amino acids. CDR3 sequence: CASSIRLAGGVGTDTQYF. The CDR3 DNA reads TGTGCCAGTAGTATTAGGCTAGCGGGGGGGGTAGGTACAGATACGCAGTATTTT.

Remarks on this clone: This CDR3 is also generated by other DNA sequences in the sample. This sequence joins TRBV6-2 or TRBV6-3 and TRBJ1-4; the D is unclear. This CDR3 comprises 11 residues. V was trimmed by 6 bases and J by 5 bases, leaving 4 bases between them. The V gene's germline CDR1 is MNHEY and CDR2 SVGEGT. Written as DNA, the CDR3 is TGTGCCAGCAGCCGGAATGAAAAACTGTTTTTT. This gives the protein CASSRNEKLFF.

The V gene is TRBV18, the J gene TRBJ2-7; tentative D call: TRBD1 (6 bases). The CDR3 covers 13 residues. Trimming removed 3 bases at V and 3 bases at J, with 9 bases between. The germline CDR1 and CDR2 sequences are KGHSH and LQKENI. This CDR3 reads CASSPAGDYEQYF. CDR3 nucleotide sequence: TGTGCCAGCTCACCGGCAGGGGACTACGAGCAGTACTTC.

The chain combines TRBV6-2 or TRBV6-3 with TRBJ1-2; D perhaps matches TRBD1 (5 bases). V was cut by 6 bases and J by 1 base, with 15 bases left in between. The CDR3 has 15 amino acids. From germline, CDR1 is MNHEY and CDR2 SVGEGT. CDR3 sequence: CASSFRQTDNYGYTF. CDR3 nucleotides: TGTGCCAGCAGCTTTAGACAGACCGATAACTATGGCTACACCTTC.

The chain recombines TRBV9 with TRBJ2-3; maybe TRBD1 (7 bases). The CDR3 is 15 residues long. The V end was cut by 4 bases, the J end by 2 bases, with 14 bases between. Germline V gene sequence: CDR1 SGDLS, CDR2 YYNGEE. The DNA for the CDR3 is TGTGCCAGCAGCCTCAGGGGGGCTACCACAGATACGCAGTATTTT. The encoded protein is CASSLRGATTDTQYF.

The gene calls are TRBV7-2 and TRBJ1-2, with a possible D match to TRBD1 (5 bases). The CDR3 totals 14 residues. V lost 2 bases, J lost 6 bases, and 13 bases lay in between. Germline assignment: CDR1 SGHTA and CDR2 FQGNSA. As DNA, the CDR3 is TGTGCCAGCAGCTTAATGCAGGGTCGGAATGGCTACACCTTC. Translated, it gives CASSLMQGRNGYTF. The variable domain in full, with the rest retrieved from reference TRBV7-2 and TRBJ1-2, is GAGVSQSPSNKVTEKGKDVELRCDPISGHTALYWYRQSLGQGLEFLIYFQGNSAPDKSGLPSDRFSAERTGGSVSTLTIQRTQQEDSAVYLCASSLMQGRNGYTFGSGTRLTVV.

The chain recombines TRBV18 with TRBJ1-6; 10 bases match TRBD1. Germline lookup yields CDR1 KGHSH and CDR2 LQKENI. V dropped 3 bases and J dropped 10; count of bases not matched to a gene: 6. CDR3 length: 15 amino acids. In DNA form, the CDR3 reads TGTGCCAGCTCACCTACCGGGACAGGGGAATCACCCCTCCACTTT. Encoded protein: CASSPTGTGESPLHF.

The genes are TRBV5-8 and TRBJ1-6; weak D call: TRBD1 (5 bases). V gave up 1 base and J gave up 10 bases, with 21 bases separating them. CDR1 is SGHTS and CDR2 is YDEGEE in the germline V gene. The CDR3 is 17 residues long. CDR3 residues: CASSLTSGGGVYSPLHF. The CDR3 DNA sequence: TGTGCCAGCAGCTTGACGTCTGGTGGAGGGGTATACTCACCCCTCCACTTT.

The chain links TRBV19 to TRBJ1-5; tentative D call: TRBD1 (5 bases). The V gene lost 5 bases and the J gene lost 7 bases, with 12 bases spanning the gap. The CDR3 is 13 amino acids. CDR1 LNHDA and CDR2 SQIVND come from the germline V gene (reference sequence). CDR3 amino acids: CASSWGAGQPQHF. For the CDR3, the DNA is TGTGCCAGTAGTTGGGGCGCAGGGCAGCCCCAGCATTTT.

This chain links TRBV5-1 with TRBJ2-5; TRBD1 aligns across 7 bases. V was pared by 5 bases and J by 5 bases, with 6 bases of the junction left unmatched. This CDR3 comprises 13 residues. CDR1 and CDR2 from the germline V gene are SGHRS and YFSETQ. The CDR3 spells CASSSAQGETQYF. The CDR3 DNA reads TGCGCCAGCAGTTCGGCACAGGGGGAGACCCAGTACTTC.